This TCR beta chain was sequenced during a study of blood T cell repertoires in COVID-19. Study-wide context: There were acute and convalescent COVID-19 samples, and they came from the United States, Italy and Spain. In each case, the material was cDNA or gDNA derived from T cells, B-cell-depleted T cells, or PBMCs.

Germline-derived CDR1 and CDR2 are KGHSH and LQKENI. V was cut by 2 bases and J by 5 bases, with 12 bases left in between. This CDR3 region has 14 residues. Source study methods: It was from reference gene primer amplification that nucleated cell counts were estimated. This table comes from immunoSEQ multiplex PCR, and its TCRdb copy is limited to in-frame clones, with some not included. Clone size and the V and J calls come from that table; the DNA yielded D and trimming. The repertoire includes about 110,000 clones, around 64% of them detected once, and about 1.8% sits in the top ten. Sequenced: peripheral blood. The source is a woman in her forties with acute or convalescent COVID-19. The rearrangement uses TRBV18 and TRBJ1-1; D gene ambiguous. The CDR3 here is CASSPEVLGTEAFF. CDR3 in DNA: TGTGCCAGCTCACCAGAGGTCTTAGGAACTGAAGCTTTCTTT.